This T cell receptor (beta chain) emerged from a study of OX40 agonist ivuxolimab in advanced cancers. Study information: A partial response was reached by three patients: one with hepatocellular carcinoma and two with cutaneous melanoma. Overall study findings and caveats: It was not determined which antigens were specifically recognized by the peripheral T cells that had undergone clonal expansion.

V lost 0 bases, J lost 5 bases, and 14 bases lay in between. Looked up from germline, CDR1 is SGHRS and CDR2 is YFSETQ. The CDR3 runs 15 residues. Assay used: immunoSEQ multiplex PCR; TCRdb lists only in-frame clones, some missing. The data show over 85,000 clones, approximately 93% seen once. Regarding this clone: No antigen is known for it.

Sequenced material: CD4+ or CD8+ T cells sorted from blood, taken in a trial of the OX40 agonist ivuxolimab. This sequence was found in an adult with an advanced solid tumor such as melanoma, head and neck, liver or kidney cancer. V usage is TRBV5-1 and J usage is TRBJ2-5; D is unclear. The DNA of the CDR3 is TGCGCCAGCAGCTTGGAGTGGCTCAATGTGGAGACCCAGTACTTC. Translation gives CASSLEWLNVETQYF.